The rows below give T cell receptor beta chains drawn from one sample of a study of CD8 T cells in ankylosing spondylitis. TCRdb reprocessed the 5' RACE reads via MiXCR and lists one record per CDR3 protein. This table has approximately 300,000 distinct CDR3 sequences, less than 10% appearing once. Sequenced: blood, either unsorted or a sorted T cell fraction (not recorded which). These receptors were taken from a male donor with ankylosing spondylitis. CDR3s include the opening cysteine and the closing phenylalanine or tryptophan. A D gene is named only where the DNA matches it firmly. The size of a clone is reported for some rows only, either as once, few or many, or as a class for expanded clones.

TRBV12-3/TRBV12-4	TRBJ1-1	NA	NA	TGTGCCAGCAGTCTGCACGGGACGAACACTGAAGCTTTCTTT	CASSLHGTNTEAFF
TRBV19	TRBJ1-1	NA	few	TGTGCCAGTAGTACCCGCACTGAAGCTTTCTTT	CASSTRTEAFF
TRBV20-1	TRBJ2-3	TRBD2	many	TGCAGTGCTAGCACTAGCGATAACACAGATACGCAGTATTTT	CSASTSDNTDTQYF
TRBV29-1	TRBJ2-5	TRBD1	many	TGCAGCGTACAGGGGGCGCAAGAGACCCAGTACTTC	CSVQGAQETQYF
TRBV28	TRBJ2-7	NA	few	TGTGCCAGCAGGTCTCGGGCCAGCTACAAGCAGTACTTC	CASRSRASYKQYF
TRBV5-6	TRBJ2-1	TRBD2	few	TGTGCCAGCAGCTTGAAGGGACTAGCGGGAGGAAGCTCCTACAATGAGCAGTTCTTC	CASSLKGLAGGSSYNEQFF
TRBV4-1	TRBJ1-1	NA	NA	TGCGCCAGCAGCCAAGCGGCCGCCTTGGGGAAAACTGGTGAAGCTTTCTTT	CASSQAAALGKTGEAFF
TRBV4-2	TRBJ2-5	TRBD2	few	TGTGCCAGCAGCCAATATAGCGGGAGGATGGAGACCCAGTACTTC	CASSQYSGRMETQYF
TRBV11-2	TRBJ2-1	NA	NA	TGTGCCAGCAGCTTCCAGGGTCACGAGCAGTTCTTC	CASSFQGHEQFF
TRBV28	TRBJ2-7	NA	NA	TGTGCCAGCAGTTCCCCCCTACTGCGCGAGCAGTACTTC	CASSSPLLREQYF
TRBV20-1	TRBJ2-1	NA	few	TGCAGTGCTAGAGCCCCTAGGATCCAGCGTATCTTGAATGAGCAGTTCTTC	CSARAPRIQRILNEQFF
TRBV18	TRBJ2-5	TRBD1	NA	TGTGCCAGCTCACGGACAGGGTTCCAAGAGACCCAGTACTTC	CASSRTGFQETQYF
TRBV27	TRBJ1-1	TRBD1	many	TGTGCCAGCAAGAGACAGGGGGACCGTGAAGCTTTCTTT	CASKRQGDREAFF
TRBV11-2	TRBJ2-5	NA	many	TGTGCCAGCAGCTTAGACTACGGGGCCGAAGAAGAGACCCAGTACTTC	CASSLDYGAEEETQYF
TRBV4-1	TRBJ2-5	TRBD2	few	TGCGCCAGCAGCCAAGATGAAGGGACTACAAGGCGGACCCAGTACTTC	CASSQDEGTTRRTQYF
TRBV24-1	TRBJ2-7	NA	NA	TGTGCCACCAGTGATTATAGCCGGGCCTACGAGCAGTACTTC	CATSDYSRAYEQYF
TRBV24-1	TRBJ2-7	TRBD2	few	TGTGCCACCAGTGATGGTCACAGCGGGAGCTACGAGCAGTACTTC	CATSDGHSGSYEQYF
TRBV7-8	TRBJ2-5	NA	NA	TGTGCCAGCAGCTTAGGGGCCCGAGAGACCCAGTACTTC	CASSLGARETQYF
TRBV5-4	TRBJ2-7	NA	many	TGTGCCAGCAGCCAAGACGGGACTTTGCAGTACTTC	CASSQDGTLQYF
TRBV29-1	TRBJ2-3	TRBD1	few	TGCAGCGTGGGACAGGGAGGCACAGATACGCAGTATTTT	CSVGQGGTDTQYF
TRBV5-4	TRBJ2-1	TRBD2	few	TGTGCCAGCAGCTTGCCAAATGGACTAGCGGGACCACTTTCCTACAATGAGCAGTTCTTC	CASSLPNGLAGPLSYNEQFF
TRBV18	TRBJ2-1	TRBD2	NA	TGTGCCAGCGCACCATACCCGACTAGCGGGAGAGTGAAAAACAATGAGCAGTTCTTC	CASAPYPTSGRVKNNEQFF
TRBV10-3	TRBJ2-3	NA	few	TGTGCCATCAGTCTAGCAGCTAGCACAGATACGCAGTATTTT	CAISLAASTDTQYF
TRBV7-6	TRBJ2-1	NA	NA	TGTGCCAGCAGCCCCCGCGGTTTAAGCTCCTACAATGAGCAGTTCTTC	CASSPRGLSSYNEQFF
TRBV28	TRBJ2-5	TRBD1	NA	TGTGCCAGCAGTTCTTACAGGGGGGTAGAGACCCAGTACTTC	CASSSYRGVETQYF
TRBV28	TRBJ2-7	NA	few	TGTGCCAGCACCTCCTTGGGCGAGCAGTACTTC	CASTSLGEQYF